A selection of T cell receptor beta chains follows, all from one sample in a study of T cells after yellow fever vaccination. TCRdb re-derived calls from the 5' RACE reads in MiXCR, one entry per CDR3 protein. The data show about 630,000 distinct CDR3 sequences, with approximately 13% seen just once and under 15% held by the top ten. Sequenced here: PBMCs, sampled on the day of the yellow fever booster vaccination. The receptors stem from a man aged 25 to 40 who received the YFV17D yellow fever vaccine. CDR3s include the opening cysteine and the closing phenylalanine or tryptophan. Fields, in order: V gene, D gene, CDR3 protein. A D gene is named only where the DNA matches it firmly.

V: TRBV6-1
D: .
CDR3: CAGSQAHYGYTF

V: TRBV5-1
D: .
CDR3: CASSLTTGLGEKLFF

V: TRBV5-4
D: .
CDR3: CASSLEGRRAYGYTF

V: TRBV27
D: TRBD2
CDR3: CASSSTRLAGAGGEQYF

V: TRBV6-5
D: TRBD2
CDR3: CASRSALAGREQYF

V: TRBV12-3/TRBV12-4
D: TRBD2
CDR3: CASSSFAGEHEQYF

V: TRBV29-1
D: .
CDR3: CSALTAHAYEQYF

V: TRBV2
D: .
CDR3: CASSEGPDSPLHF

V: TRBV20-1
D: .
CDR3: CSARRDTSYNEQFF

V: TRBV5-1
D: .
CDR3: CASGEEKLFF

V: TRBV5-6
D: .
CDR3: CASSFQGGQTQYF

V: TRBV12-3/TRBV12-4
D: TRBD2
CDR3: CASCPGTSGRVGEETQYF

V: TRBV27
D: TRBD1
CDR3: CASSLRQGWTGELFF

V: TRBV30
D: .
CDR3: CAWSFDSGGYTF